The 9 T cell receptor beta chains below come from one sample, sequenced in a study of cytomegalovirus exposure and HLA in healthy donors. TCRdb keeps only in-frame clones here, not all; method: immunoSEQ multiplex PCR. The sample gives 220,000 or so clones, roughly 83% of which show up once; around 5.5% is in the top ten. The specimen was PBMCs. Receptors originate from a woman between 18 and 30 years old in good health and CMV-seronegative.

J is TRBJ2-7 and V is TRBV5-1, with 7 bases aligning to TRBD2. After removal of 3 bases from V and 2 bases from J, the junction contained 11 bases not matched to a gene. CDR1 and CDR2 from the germline V gene are SGHRS and YFSETQ. The CDR3 length is 16 residues. CDR3 amino acids: CASSSARGSTTYEQYF. CDR3 in DNA: TGCGCCAGCAGCTCCGCGCGGGGGTCTACTACCTACGAGCAGTACTTC. The variable domain in full, with the rest retrieved from reference TRBV5-1 and TRBJ2-7, is KAGVTQTPRYLIKTRGQQVTLSCSPISGHRSVSWYQQTPGQGLQFLFEYFSETQRNKGNFPGRFSGRQFSNSRSEMNVSTLELGDSALYLCASSSARGSTTYEQYFGPGTRLTVT.

V usage is TRBV7-2 and J usage is TRBJ1-2, with a tentative D call TRBD1 (5 bases). Trimming took 4 bases from V and 2 from J, leaving 17 bases between them. The germline V gene has CDR1 SGHTA and CDR2 FQGNSA. The CDR3 is made up of 16 amino acids. The CDR3 region has the DNA TGTGCCAGCAGCTCCGGCCCTAGGGACGGAAACTATGGCTACACCTTC. Translating gives CASSSGPRDGNYGYTF.

The chain couples TRBV7-9 to TRBJ2-7, with TRBD2 as a possible D gene (7 bases). The CDR3 covers 17 residues. Germline CDR1 reads SEHNR; CDR2 reads FQNEAQ (reference sequence). V was pared by 5 bases and J by 0 bases, with 20 bases between. The CDR3 coding sequence is TGTGCCAGCAGCCCTAGCGGACAGCGTACGAGCTCCTACGAGCAGTACTTC. Translated: CASSPSGQRTSSYEQYF.

The rearrangement uses TRBV7-2 and TRBJ1-5; D might be TRBD1 (5 bases). V lost 4 bases, J lost 3 bases, and 10 bases lay in between. Per the germline V gene, CDR1 is SGHTA and CDR2 is FQGNSA. The CDR3 contains 14 residues. CDR3 sequence: CASSSGSYNQPQHF. The CDR3 coding sequence is TGTGCCAGCAGCTCAGGGTCCTACAATCAGCCCCAGCATTTT. The full variable domain, completed using reference TRBV7-2 and TRBJ1-5, is GAGVSQSPSNKVTEKGKDVELRCDPISGHTALYWYRQSLGQGLEFLIYFQGNSAPDKSGLPSDRFSAERTGGSVSTLTIQRTQQEDSAVYLCASSSGSYNQPQHFGDGTRLSIL.

CDR3 in DNA: TGTGCCAGCAGTTTGAAGACAGGGGCCTCCTACGAGCAGTACTTC. This gives the protein CASSLKTGASYEQYF. This chain links TRBV27 with TRBJ2-7; 8 nucleotides match TRBD1. The length of the CDR3 is 15 residues. Germline CDR1 reads MNHEY; CDR2 reads SMNVEV (reference sequence). With 3 bases clipped from V and 0 bases from J, the junction kept 4 bases outside the gene matches.

This rearrangement joins TRBV21-1 to TRBJ1-2. TRBV21-1 is tagged as a pseudogene. The CDR3 sequence is 16 residues long. The CDR3 region is CASSKEANLGSYGYTF. The CDR3 DNA is TGTGCCAGCAGCAAAGAGGCCAACCTGGGGAGCTATGGCTACACCTTC.

This clone has more than one count but fewer than ten. This chain connects TRBV30 to TRBJ2-1, with TRBD2 matching over 10 bases. Germline lookup yields CDR1 GTSNPN and CDR2 SVGIG (reference sequence). V gave up 1 base and J gave up 8 bases; unmatched junction bases: 5. The CDR3 is 14 amino acids. CDR3 region: CAWSGASGSDEQFF. The CDR3 bases are TGTGCCTGGAGTGGGGCTAGCGGGAGCGATGAGCAGTTCTTC.

The CDR3 spells CASSFRRVSYEQYF. CDR3 in DNA: TGTGCCAGCAGCTTTAGACGGGTCTCCTACGAGCAGTACTTC. The chain has TRBV5-6 and TRBJ2-7; the D is unclear. The CDR3 is made up of 14 amino acids. Germline values: CDR1 SGHDT, CDR2 YYEEEE. V dropped 2 bases and J dropped 0 bases, with 9 bases sitting between them.

The J gene is TRBJ2-7, the V gene TRBV27, with D unresolved. Trimming removed 5 bases from V and 2 bases from J, with 16 bases in between. CDR3 length: 15 amino acids. CDR1 and CDR2 from the germline V gene are MNHEY and SMNVEV (reference sequence). As DNA, the CDR3 is TGTGCCAGCAGTCTAACTTTGGCCCCTACCTACGAGCAGTACTTC. Its translation is CASSLTLAPTYEQYF.